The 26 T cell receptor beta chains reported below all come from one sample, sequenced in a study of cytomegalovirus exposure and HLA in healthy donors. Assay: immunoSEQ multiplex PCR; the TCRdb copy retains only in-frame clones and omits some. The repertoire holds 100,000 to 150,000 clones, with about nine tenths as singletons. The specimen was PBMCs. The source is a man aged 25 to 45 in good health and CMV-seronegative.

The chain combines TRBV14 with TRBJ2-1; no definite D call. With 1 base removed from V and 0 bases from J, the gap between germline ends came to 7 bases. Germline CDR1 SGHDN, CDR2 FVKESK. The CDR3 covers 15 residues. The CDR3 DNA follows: TGTGCCAGCAGCCAAGCGGAGCCCTCCTACAATGAGCAGTTCTTC. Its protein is CASSQAEPSYNEQFF.

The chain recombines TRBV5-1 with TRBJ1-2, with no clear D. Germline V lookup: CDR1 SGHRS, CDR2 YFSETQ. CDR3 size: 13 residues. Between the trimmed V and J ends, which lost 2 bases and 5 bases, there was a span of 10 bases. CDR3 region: CASSFGVGYGYTF. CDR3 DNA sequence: TGCGCCAGCAGCTTCGGGGTAGGGTATGGCTACACCTTC.

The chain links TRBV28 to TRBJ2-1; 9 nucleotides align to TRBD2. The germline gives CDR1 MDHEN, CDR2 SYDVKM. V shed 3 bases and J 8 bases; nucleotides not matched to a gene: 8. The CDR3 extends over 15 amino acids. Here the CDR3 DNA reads TGTGCCAGCAGTTTCACTAGCGGGTATTTGTATGAGCAGTTCTTC. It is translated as CASSFTSGYLYEQFF.

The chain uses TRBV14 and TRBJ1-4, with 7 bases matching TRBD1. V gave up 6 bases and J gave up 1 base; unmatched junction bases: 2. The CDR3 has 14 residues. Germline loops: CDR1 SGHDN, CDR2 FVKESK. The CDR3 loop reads CASSQGGTNEKLFF. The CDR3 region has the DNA TGTGCCAGCAGTCAGGGGGGAACTAATGAAAAACTGTTTTTT.

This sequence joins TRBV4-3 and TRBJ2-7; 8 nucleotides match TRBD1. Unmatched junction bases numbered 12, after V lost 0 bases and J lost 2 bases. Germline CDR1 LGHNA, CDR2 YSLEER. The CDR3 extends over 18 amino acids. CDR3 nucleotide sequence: TGCGCCAGCAGCCAAGATTTTTGGGCAGGGGGCCTTCCCTACGAGCAGTACTTC. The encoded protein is CASSQDFWAGGLPYEQYF.

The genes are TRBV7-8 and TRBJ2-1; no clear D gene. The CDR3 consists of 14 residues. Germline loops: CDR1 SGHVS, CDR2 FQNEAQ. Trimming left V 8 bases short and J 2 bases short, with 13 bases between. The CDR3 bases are TGTGCCAGCCTCCCTGTCGCGGCCTACAATGAGCAGTTCTTC. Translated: CASLPVAAYNEQFF.

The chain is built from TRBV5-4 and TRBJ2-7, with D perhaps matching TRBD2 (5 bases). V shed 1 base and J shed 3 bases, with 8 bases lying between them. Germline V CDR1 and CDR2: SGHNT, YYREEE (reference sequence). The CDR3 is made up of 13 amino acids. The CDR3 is CASSLREGYEQYF. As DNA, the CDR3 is TGTGCCAGCAGCTTGAGAGAGGGCTACGAGCAGTACTTC.

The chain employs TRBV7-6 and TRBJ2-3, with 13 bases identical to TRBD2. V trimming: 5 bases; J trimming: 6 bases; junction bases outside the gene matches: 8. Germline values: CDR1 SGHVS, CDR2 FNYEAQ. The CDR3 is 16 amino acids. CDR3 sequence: CASSPGLAGVSDTQYF. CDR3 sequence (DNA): TGTGCCAGCAGCCCCGGACTAGCGGGAGTTTCTGATACGCAGTATTTT.

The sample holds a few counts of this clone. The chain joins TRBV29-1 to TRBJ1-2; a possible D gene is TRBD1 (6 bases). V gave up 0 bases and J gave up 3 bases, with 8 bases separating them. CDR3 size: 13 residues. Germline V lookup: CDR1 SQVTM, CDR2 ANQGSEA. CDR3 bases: TGCAGCGTTGAAGAGGGGGCGTACTATGGCTACACCTTC. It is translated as CSVEEGAYYGYTF. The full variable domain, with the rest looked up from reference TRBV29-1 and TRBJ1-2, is SAVISQKPSRDICQRGTSLTIQCQVDSQVTMMFWYRQQPGQSLTLIATANQGSEATYESGFVIDKFPISRPNLTFSTLTVSNMSPEDSSIYLCSVEEGAYYGYTFGSGTRLTVV.

The CDR3, as DNA: TGTGCCAGCACCAAGGGGGCCTCCCAATATGGCTACACCTTC. Its protein is CASTKGASQYGYTF. V usage is TRBV6-5 and J usage is TRBJ1-2; 7 bases map to TRBD1. Looked up from germline, CDR1 is MNHEY and CDR2 is SVGAGI. This CDR3 contains 14 residues. With V trimmed by 7 bases and J by 5 bases, 10 bases remained unmatched.

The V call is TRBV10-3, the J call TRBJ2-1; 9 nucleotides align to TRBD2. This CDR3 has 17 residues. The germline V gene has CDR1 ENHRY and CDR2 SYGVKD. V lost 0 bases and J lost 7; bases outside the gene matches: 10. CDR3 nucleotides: TGTGCCATCAGTGAGTCCCTAGCGGGACCTGCTTCAAATGAGCAGTTCTTC. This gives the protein CAISESLAGPASNEQFF.

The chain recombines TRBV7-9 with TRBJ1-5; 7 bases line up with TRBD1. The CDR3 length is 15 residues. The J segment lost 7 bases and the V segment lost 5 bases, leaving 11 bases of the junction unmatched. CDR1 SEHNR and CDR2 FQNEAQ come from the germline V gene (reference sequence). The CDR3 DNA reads TGTGCCAGCAGCCCCGGACAGGTCTCAGGGCAGCCCCAGCATTTT. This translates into CASSPGQVSGQPQHF.

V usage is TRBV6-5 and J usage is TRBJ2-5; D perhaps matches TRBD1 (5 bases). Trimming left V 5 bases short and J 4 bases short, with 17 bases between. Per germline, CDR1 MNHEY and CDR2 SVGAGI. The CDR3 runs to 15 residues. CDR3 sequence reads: CASSRQYNGLETQYF. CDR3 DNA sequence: TGTGCCAGCAGTCGACAGTACAACGGGCTAGAGACCCAGTACTTC.

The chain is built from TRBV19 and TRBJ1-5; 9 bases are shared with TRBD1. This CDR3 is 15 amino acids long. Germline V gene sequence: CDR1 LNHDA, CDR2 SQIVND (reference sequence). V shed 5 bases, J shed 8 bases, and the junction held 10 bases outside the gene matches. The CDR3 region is CASSPGTGTTEPQHF. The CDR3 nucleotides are TGTGCCAGTAGTCCCGGGACAGGGACGACGGAGCCCCAGCATTTT.

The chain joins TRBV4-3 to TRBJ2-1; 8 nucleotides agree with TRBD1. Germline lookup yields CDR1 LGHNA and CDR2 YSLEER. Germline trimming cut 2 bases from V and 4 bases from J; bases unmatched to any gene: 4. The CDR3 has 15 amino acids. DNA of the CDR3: TGCGCCAGCAGCCAACCACGGGACAGGTACAATGAGCAGTTCTTC. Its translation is CASSQPRDRYNEQFF.

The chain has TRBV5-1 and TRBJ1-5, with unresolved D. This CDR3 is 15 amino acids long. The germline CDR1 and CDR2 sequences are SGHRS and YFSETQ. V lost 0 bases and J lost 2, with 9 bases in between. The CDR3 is CASSLGGDGNQPQHF. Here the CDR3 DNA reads TGCGCCAGCAGCTTGGGGGGAGATGGCAATCAGCCCCAGCATTTT.

In DNA form, the CDR3 reads TGTGCCAGCAGTCCTGAGGACAGGGACGAGACCCAGTACTTC. This sequence encodes CASSPEDRDETQYF. The chain is built from TRBV6-1 and TRBJ2-5; 8 bases fit TRBD1. The CDR3 totals 14 residues. The V gene end was trimmed by 5 bases and the J gene end by 5 bases; junction bases not matched to a gene: 7. From germline, CDR1 is MNHNS and CDR2 SASEGT.

The CDR3 protein is CASSSSNRDLYEQYF. The DNA for the CDR3 is TGTGCCAGCAGCTCTTCCAACAGGGATCTCTACGAGCAGTACTTC. The rearrangement joins TRBV7-9 to TRBJ2-7, with a weak D call TRBD1 (6 bases). V lost 4 bases, J lost 3 bases, and 16 bases lay in between. The CDR3 loop spans 15 amino acids. Germline-derived CDR1 and CDR2 are SEHNR and FQNEAQ (reference sequence).

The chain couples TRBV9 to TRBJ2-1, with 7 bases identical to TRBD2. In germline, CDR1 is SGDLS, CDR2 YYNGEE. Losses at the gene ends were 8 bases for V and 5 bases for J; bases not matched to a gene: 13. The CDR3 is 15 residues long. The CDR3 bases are TGTGCCAGTACTTTAAGCGGGGCATCCCACAATGAGCAGTTCTTC. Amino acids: CASTLSGASHNEQFF.

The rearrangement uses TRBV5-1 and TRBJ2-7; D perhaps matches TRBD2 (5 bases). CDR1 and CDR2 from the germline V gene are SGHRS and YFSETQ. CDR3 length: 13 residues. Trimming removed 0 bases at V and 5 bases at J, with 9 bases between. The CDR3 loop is CASSLGGPDEQYF. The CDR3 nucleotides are TGCGCCAGCAGCTTGGGAGGGCCGGACGAGCAGTACTTC. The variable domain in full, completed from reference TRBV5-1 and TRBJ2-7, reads KAGVTQTPRYLIKTRGQQVTLSCSPISGHRSVSWYQQTPGQGLQFLFEYFSETQRNKGNFPGRFSGRQFSNSRSEMNVSTLELGDSALYLCASSLGGPDEQYFGPGTRLTVT.

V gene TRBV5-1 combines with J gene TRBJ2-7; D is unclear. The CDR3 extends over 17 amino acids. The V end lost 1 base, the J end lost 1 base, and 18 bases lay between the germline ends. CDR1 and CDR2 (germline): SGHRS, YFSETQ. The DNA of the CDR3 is TGCGCCAGCAGCTTGCTCCCCAACAGATTAAGTTCCTACGAGCAGTACTTC. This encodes CASSLLPNRLSSYEQYF.

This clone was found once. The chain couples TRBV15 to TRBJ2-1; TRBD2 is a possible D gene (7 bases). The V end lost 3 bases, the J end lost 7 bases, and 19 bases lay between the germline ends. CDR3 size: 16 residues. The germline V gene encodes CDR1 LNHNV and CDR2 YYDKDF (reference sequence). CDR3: CATSREGGGVRNEQFF. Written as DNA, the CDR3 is TGTGCCACCAGCAGGGAAGGGGGAGGGGTAAGGAATGAGCAGTTCTTC.

The CDR3 DNA reads TGCGCCAGCAGCTCGGAGACGTACGAGCAGTACTTC. This translates into CASSSETYEQYF. This sequence joins TRBV5-1 and TRBJ2-7; D uncertain. Germline assignment: CDR1 SGHRS and CDR2 YFSETQ. There are 12 residues in the CDR3. The V gene lost 3 bases and the J gene lost 4 bases, with 8 bases spanning the gap.

The CDR3, as DNA: TGTGCCAGCTCACCCCTGGACAGGAGCCCGAACACTGAAGCTTTCTTT. It yields the protein CASSPLDRSPNTEAFF. V gene TRBV18 combines with J gene TRBJ1-1; 7 positions agree with TRBD1. This CDR3 spans 16 amino acids. Losses at the gene ends were 3 bases for V and 1 base for J; bases not matched to a gene: 8. From germline, CDR1 is KGHSH and CDR2 LQKENI.

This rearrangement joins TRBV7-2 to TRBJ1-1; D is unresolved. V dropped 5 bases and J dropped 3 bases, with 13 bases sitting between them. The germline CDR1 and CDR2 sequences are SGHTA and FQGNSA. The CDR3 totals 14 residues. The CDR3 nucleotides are TGTGCCAGCAGCGCGAGAACCGGGGACACTGAAGCTTTCTTT. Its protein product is CASSARTGDTEAFF.

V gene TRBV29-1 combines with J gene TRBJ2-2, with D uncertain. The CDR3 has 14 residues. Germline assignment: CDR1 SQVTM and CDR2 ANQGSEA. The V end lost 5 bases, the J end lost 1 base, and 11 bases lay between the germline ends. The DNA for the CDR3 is TGCAGCGTTCCTCAGCTAGAGAACACCGGGGAGCTGTTTTTT. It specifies CSVPQLENTGELFF.